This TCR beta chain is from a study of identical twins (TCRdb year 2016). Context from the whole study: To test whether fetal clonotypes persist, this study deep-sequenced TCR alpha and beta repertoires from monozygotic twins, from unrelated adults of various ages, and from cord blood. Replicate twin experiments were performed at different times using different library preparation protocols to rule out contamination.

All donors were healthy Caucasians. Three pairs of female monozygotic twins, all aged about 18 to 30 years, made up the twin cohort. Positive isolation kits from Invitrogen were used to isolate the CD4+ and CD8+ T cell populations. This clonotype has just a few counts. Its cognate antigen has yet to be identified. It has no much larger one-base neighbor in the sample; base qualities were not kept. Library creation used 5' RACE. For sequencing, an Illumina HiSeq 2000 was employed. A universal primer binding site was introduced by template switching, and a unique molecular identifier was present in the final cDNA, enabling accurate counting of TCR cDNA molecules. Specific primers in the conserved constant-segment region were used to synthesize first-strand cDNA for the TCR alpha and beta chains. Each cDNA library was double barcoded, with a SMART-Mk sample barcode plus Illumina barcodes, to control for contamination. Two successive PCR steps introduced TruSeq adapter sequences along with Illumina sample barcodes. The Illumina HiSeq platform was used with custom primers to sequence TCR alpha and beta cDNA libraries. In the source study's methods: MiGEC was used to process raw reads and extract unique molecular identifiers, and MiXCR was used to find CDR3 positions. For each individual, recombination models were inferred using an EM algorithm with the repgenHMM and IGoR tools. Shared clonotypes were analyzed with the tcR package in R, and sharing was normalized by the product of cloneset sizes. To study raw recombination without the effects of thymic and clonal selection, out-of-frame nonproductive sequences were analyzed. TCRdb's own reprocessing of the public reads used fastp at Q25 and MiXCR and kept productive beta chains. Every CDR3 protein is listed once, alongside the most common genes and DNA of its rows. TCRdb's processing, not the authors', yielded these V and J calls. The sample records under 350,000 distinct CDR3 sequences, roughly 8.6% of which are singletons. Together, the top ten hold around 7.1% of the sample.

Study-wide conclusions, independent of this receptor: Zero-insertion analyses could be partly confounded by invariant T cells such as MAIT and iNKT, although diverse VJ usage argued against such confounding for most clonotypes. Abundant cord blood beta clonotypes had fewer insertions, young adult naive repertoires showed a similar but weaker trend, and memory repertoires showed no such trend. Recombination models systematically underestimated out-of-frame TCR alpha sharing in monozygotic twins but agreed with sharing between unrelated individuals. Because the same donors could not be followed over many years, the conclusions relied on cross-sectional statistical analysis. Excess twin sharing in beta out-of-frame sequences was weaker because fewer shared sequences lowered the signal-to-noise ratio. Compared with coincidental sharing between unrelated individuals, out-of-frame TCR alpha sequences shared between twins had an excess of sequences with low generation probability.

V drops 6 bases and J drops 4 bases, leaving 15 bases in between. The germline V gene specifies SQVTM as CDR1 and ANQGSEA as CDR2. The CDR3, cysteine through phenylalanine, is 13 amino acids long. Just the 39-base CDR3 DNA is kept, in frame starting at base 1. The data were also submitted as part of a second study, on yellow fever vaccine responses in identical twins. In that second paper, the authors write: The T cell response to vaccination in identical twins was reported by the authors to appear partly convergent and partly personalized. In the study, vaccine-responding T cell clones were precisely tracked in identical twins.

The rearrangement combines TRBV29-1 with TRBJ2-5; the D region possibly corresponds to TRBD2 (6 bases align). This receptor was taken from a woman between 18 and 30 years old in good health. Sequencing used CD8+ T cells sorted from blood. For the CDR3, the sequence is CSVADGGGETQYF. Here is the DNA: TGCAGCGTCGCGGACGGGGGTGGAGAGACCCAGTACTTC.